This T cell receptor (beta chain) derives from a study of blood T cell repertoires in COVID-19. Study details: The cDNA or gDNA used as material had been derived from T cells, B-cell-depleted T cells, or PBMCs.

CDR3 length equals 11 residues. Germline values: CDR1 LNHDA, CDR2 SQIVND (reference sequence). V lost 9 bases and J lost 7, with 10 bases in between. In the original processing: How many nucleated cells were present was estimated from reference gene primer amplification. Assay used: immunoSEQ multiplex PCR; TCRdb lists only in-frame clones, some missing. V and J calls plus clone size are reproduced from that table; the DNA served to infer D and trimming. The sample has under 200,000 clones; around 81% are singletons. This sequence was found in a woman aged 80 or older with COVID-19, enrolled during active disease. The chain has TRBV19 and TRBJ1-5; no firm D call. The specimen sequenced was peripheral blood. Here the CDR3 DNA reads TGTGCCAGCGGGGAAGAGCAGCCCCAGCATTTT. Translating it yields CASGEEQPQHF. Supplemented by reference TRBV19 and TRBJ1-5, the full variable domain reads DGGITQSPKYLFRKEGQNVTLSCEQNLNHDAMYWYRQDPGQGLRLIYYSQIVNDFQKGDIAEGYSVSREKKESFPLTVTSAQKNPTAFYLCASGEEQPQHFGDGTRLSIL.